Below are 3 T cell receptor beta chains sequenced from a single sample in a study of T cells after yellow fever vaccination (dated by TCRdb to the late 2010s). Receptor libraries were prepared by 5' RACE. Data came from an Illumina NovaSeq 6000. The public reads were reprocessed in TCRdb via fastp at Q25 and MiXCR, keeping in-frame beta chains. Every distinct CDR3 protein forms one entry, paired with its most common genes and DNA. This sample has some 97,000 distinct CDR3 sequences in its table, and less than 6% of those were observed once. The top ten hold roughly two fifths of the sample. In the paper's terms, the treatment or condition label means: live attenuated yellow fever vaccine strain. This material consisted of CD8+ T cells sorted from PBMCs, taken 10 days after the yellow fever booster vaccination. The receptors originated from a man younger than 35 who received the YFV17D yellow fever vaccine.

This clonotype has more than one count but fewer than ten. J is TRBJ2-3 and V is TRBV11-2, with 13 bases fitting TRBD2. The CDR3 is made up of 18 amino acids. The J segment lost 4 bases and the V segment lost 1 base, leaving 8 bases of the junction unmatched. The germline V gene has CDR1 SGHAT and CDR2 FQNNGV. CDR3 in amino acids: CASSLGVTSGGFSDTQYF. CDR3 sequence (DNA): TGTGCCAGCAGCTTAGGCGTGACTAGCGGGGGGTTTTCAGATACGCAGTATTTT.

This clonotype was recorded a few times. At one boundary the junction diverges from the germline segment, which might be a read error. The chain employs TRBV6-2 or TRBV6-3 and TRBJ1-5; no firm D call. CDR3 size: 12 residues. CDR1 and CDR2 (germline): MNHEY, SVGEGT. CDR3 sequence (DNA): TGTGCCAGCAGTTACGGTTTTCAGCTCCAGCATTTT. Its protein product is CASSYGFQLQHF.

The chain joins TRBV7-9 to TRBJ1-1; D may be TRBD1 (6 bases). CDR3 length: 14 amino acids. Germline V gene data show CDR1 as SEHNR and CDR2 as FQNEAQ (reference sequence). Trimming removed 4 bases at V and 1 base at J, with 10 bases between. CDR3 DNA: TGTGCCAGCAGCTCAGGGGCGAGGAACACTGAAGCTTTCTTT. Amino acid sequence: CASSSGARNTEAFF. The entire variable domain, with the rest obtained from reference TRBV7-9 and TRBJ1-1, is as follows: DTGVSQNPRHKITKRGQNVTFRCDPISEHNRLYWYRQTLGQGPEFLTYFQNEAQLEKSRLLSDRFSAERPKGSFSTLEIQRTEQGDSAMYLCASSSGARNTEAFFGQGTRLTVV.